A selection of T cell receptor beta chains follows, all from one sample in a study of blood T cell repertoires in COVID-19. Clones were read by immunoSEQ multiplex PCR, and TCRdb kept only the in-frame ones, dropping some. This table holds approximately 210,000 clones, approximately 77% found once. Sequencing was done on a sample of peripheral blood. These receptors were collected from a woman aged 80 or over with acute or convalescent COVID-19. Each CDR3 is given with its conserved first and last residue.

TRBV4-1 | CASSQETGVVGNTEAFF
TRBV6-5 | CASRATVNTEAFF
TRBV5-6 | CASSLARLANTEAFF
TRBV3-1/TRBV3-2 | CASSPGQGVSRETQYF
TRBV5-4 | CASSLQGANYGYTF
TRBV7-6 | CASSLTRTGREWEQFF
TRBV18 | CASSSGTGRSREKLFF
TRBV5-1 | CASSPRGPSSYEQYF
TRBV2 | CASSDDGGGYTF
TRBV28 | CASRTGATNEKLFF
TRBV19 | CASSIEAGSYNEQFF
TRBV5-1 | CASSFRGMTYEQYF
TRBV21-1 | CASSVQLQGYSNQPQHF
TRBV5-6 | CASSSGTGRSGNTIYF
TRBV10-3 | CAISVSSGGTLITDTQYF
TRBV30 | CAWIRGETKVSPLHF
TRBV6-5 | CASSQGPIGQPQHF
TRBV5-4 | CASSLDGGGGTGELFF
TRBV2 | CASRSTSGGTTTGELFF
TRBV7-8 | CASSLPSLESRGRPYEQYF
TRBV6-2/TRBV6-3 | CASSYPRGAGTGELFF
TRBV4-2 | CASSQDGSTDTQYF
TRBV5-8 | CASTPGSGQSNYGYTF
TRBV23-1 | CASSQSCARGSNQPQHF
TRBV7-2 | CASSRVAMNTEAFF
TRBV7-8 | CASTRTGVDYGYTF
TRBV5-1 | CASSPGTGSNEKLFF
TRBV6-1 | CASSEMLAIYEQYF
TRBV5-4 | CASSLAPGTFYEQYF
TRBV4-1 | CASSKQRRGLSYNEQFF
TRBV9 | CASSVGGLVNTEAFF
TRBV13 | CASSRTGGAGYNEQFF
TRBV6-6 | CASSRQGIPYEQYF
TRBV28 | CASRGGGDYGYTF
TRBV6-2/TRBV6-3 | CASSYGRTAEKAGELFF
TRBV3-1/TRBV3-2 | CASSQFLTLGTEAFF
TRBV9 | CASSVAPLMNTEAFF
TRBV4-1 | CASSQVRWTGGSSYNSPLHF
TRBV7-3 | CASSPTGGSGYGYTF
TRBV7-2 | CASSRTGTGTWVYGYTF
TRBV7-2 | CASSLSLAAYEQYF
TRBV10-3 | CAISVRDRGNSPLHF
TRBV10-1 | CASKGTGFDHEQYF
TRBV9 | CASSITTSGGDLATDEQFF
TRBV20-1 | CSASSGSGYTF
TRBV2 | CAVQLDSLGDTQYF
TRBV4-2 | CASSQDSGVGNTIYF
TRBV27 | CASSWQGPYGYTF
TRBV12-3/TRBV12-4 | CASSSTGGAGAFF
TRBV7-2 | CASSLSGLAGGKETQYF
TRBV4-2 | CASSQVSGQPNTEAFF
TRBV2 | CASSGQGASGEQYF
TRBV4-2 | CASSQDYGGGPYNEQFF
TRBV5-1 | CASSLDEGGYGYTF
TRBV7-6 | CASSPQFDTYNEQFF
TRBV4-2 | CASSQGAGNQPQHF
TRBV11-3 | CASSLSWGGLNYGYTF
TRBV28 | CASSLGDRGFYGYTF
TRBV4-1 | CASSQAGLAGGMSSYNEQFF